The clone carrying this T cell receptor beta chain was recorded at least ten times. One entry per CDR3 protein results from TCRdb running MiXCR on the 5' RACE reads. The sample comprises 200,000 to 250,000 distinct CDR3 sequences, over 9.5% of which are singletons, and around 2.6% rests with the top ten. The data derive from a study of CD8 T cells in ankylosing spondylitis. The V gene's germline CDR1 is DFQATT and CDR2 SNEGSKA (reference sequence). J lost 2 bases, V lost 2 bases, and 7 bases had no gene match. The CDR3 is 15 residues long. The rearrangement joins TRBV20-1 to TRBJ2-7, with 9 bases lining up with TRBD1. This TCR was sampled from a male donor with ankylosing spondylitis or in good health (not recorded which). The sequencing sample was made of blood, either unsorted or a sorted T cell fraction (not recorded which). CDR3 DNA: TGCAGTGCTAGACCCAAAGGACAGGGGACCTACGAGCAGTACTTC. This codes for CSARPKGQGTYEQYF.